A selection of T cell receptor beta chains follows, all from one sample in a study of cytomegalovirus exposure and HLA in healthy donors. Measured with immunoSEQ multiplex PCR; TCRdb has only the in-frame clones, and not every one. There are a few hundred thousand clones in the sample; approximately 79% occur only once, and around 1.8% lies in the top ten. The specimen sequenced was PBMCs. The receptors derive from a man in his late teens or twenties in good health and CMV-seronegative. CDR3s include the opening cysteine and the closing phenylalanine or tryptophan. The D gene is left open where the match is weak. Not every row has a clone size; where given, it reads once, few, many or a size class.

TRBV7-2,NA,TRBJ1-1,NA,CATAPLNTEAFF,TGTGCCACCGCGCCGTTAAACACTGAAGCTTTCTTT
TRBV18,NA,TRBJ1-2,NA,CASSPREARYGYTF,TGTGCCAGCTCACCACGGGAGGCTCGCTATGGCTACACCTTC
TRBV27,NA,TRBJ1-2,NA,CASSLDRSTYYGYTF,TGTGCCAGCAGTCTTGACAGGTCCACGTACTATGGCTACACCTTC
TRBV5-1,few,TRBJ1-1,NA,CASSLERAEAFF,TGCGCCAGCAGCTTGGAGAGGGCTGAAGCTTTCTTT
TRBV7-9,few,TRBJ1-4,NA,CASSPGGLNEKLFF,TGTGCCAGCAGCCCCGGTGGGCTTAATGAAAAACTGTTTTTT
TRBV4-3,once,TRBJ2-2,TRBD1,CASSQGKTGGLTGELFF,TGCGCCAGCAGCCAAGGGAAGACAGGGGGCCTCACCGGGGAGCTGTTTTTT
TRBV7-3,few,TRBJ2-1,TRBD2,CASSLTSGVYNEQFF,TGTGCCAGCAGCTTGACTAGCGGGGTCTACAATGAGCAGTTCTTC
TRBV9,NA,TRBJ2-3,NA,CASSVGRTQGSGTDTQYF,TGTGCCAGCAGCGTAGGACGGACACAGGGCTCAGGCACAGATACGCAGTATTTT
TRBV19,NA,TRBJ2-7,NA,CASSIRPSPYEQYF,TGTGCCAGTAGTATCAGGCCGAGCCCGTACGAGCAGTACTTC
TRBV13,NA,TRBJ2-7,TRBD2,CASSHSGGSYEQYF,TGTGCCAGCAGTCATAGCGGGGGCTCCTACGAGCAGTACTTC
TRBV7-7,NA,TRBJ2-7,TRBD1,CASSLDGGQGNEQYF,TGTGCTAGCAGCTTAGATGGGGGACAGGGGAACGAGCAGTACTTC
TRBV27,NA,TRBJ2-7,TRBD1,CASSLGGTGNEQYF,TGTGCCAGCAGCCTAGGTGGGACAGGGAACGAGCAGTACTTC
TRBV6-5,NA,TRBJ1-5,NA,CASSYSQGNHQPQHF,TGTGCCAGCAGTTACTCGCAGGGAAATCATCAGCCCCAGCATTTT
TRBV19,NA,TRBJ2-7,TRBD2,CASSRVAGDPYEQYF,TGTGCCAGTAGTAGGGTAGCGGGGGACCCCTACGAGCAGTACTTC
TRBV7-2,NA,TRBJ2-1,TRBD2,CASSPYGLAGSNEQFF,TGTGCCAGCAGCCCATACGGACTAGCGGGAAGTAATGAGCAGTTCTTC
TRBV4-3,few,TRBJ1-1,TRBD1,CASSRQGNTEAFF,TGCGCCAGCAGCCGACAGGGGAACACTGAAGCTTTCTTT
TRBV6-1,NA,TRBJ2-7,NA,CAGPAGYEQYF,TGTGCCGGGCCAGCCGGCTACGAGCAGTACTTC
TRBV6-5,few,TRBJ2-7,TRBD1,CASIPDRAYEQYF,TGTGCCAGCATCCCCGACAGGGCCTACGAGCAGTACTTC
TRBV7-6,NA,TRBJ2-6,NA,CASSLRLTSGANVLTF,TGTGCCAGCAGCTTACGACTTACCTCTGGGGCCAACGTCCTGACTTTC
TRBV30,NA,TRBJ1-6,NA,CAHGRGTSPLHF,TGTGCCCATGGCAGAGGAACTTCACCCCTCCACTTT
TRBV6-5,NA,TRBJ1-2,NA,CASSYGQYYGYTF,TGTGCCAGCAGTTATGGGCAGTACTATGGCTACACCTTC
TRBV27,few,TRBJ2-1,TRBD2,CASSTAGTSSIYEQFF,TGTGCCAGCAGTACCGCCGGGACTAGCTCTATCTATGAGCAGTTCTTC
TRBV29-1,NA,TRBJ2-1,NA,CSVEDSGDEQFF,TGCAGCGTTGAAGATTCCGGGGATGAGCAGTTCTTC
TRBV4-1,NA,TRBJ2-5,NA,CASSQDIGAGGSKETQYF,TGCGCCAGCAGCCAAGATATTGGGGCAGGGGGGTCTAAAGAGACCCAGTACTTC
TRBV5-4,once,TRBJ1-1,NA,CASSFDSISRTEAFF,TGTGCCAGCAGCTTTGACTCCATATCGAGGACTGAAGCTTTCTTT
TRBV18,NA,TRBJ1-2,NA,CASSPFPDSNYGYTF,TGTGCCAGCTCACCATTTCCCGACAGTAACTATGGCTACACCTTC